The rows below give T cell receptor beta chains drawn from one sample of a study of regulatory T cells in long-lasting Graves disease. TCRdb redid the calling of the multiplex PCR reads with MiXCR, one entry per CDR3 protein. This sample has about 460,000 distinct CDR3 sequences; less than 15% occur once, and the top ten carry approximately 15%. Another study also made use of these data, one on T cells in Graves' hyperthyroidism and ophthalmopathy.

This sample comprised peripheral blood mononuclear cells (PBMCs), obtained at new diagnosis, from a patient treated with antithyroid drugs. The source of these receptors is a woman between 45 and 60 years old with Graves disease. Both conserved end residues are part of each CDR3. A D gene is named only where the DNA matches it firmly. Clone size is stated in some rows and not others, as once, few, many or a class when expanded.

d_call: NA; v_call: TRBV30; j_call: TRBJ1-1; clone_size: many; cdr3_aa: CAWSQPNTEAFF; cdr3_nt: TGTGCCTGGAGTCAACCGAACACTGAAGCTTTCTTT
d_call: NA; v_call: TRBV12-3/TRBV12-4; j_call: TRBJ2-5; clone_size: many; cdr3_aa: CASRPSSGTETQYF; cdr3_nt: TGTGCCAGCAGGCCCAGTTCCGGAACCGAGACCCAGTACTTC
d_call: NA; v_call: TRBV5-1; j_call: TRBJ2-6; clone_size: NA; cdr3_aa: CASSLLSGPVGANVLTF; cdr3_nt: TGCGCCAGCAGCCTCCTTTCCGGTCCTGTCGGGGCCAACGTCCTGACTTTC
d_call: TRBD2; v_call: TRBV18; j_call: TRBJ2-7; clone_size: few; cdr3_aa: CASSPKGLAGVYEQYF; cdr3_nt: TGTGCCAGCTCACCCAAGGGACTAGCGGGTGTCTACGAGCAGTACTTC
d_call: NA; v_call: TRBV7-2; j_call: TRBJ1-5; clone_size: few; cdr3_aa: CASSQDLQGWRNQPQHF; cdr3_nt: TGTGCCAGCAGCCAGGACCTACAGGGCTGGCGCAATCAGCCCCAGCATTTT
d_call: NA; v_call: TRBV11-2; j_call: TRBJ2-7; clone_size: many; cdr3_aa: CASTSVGYYEQYF; cdr3_nt: TGTGCCAGCACCTCCGTAGGCTACTACGAGCAGTACTTC
d_call: TRBD2; v_call: TRBV6-5; j_call: TRBJ2-1; clone_size: few; cdr3_aa: CASSYPTSGRPSSYNEQFF; cdr3_nt: TGTGCCAGCAGTTACCCTACTAGCGGGAGACCGAGCTCCTACAATGAGCAGTTCTTC
d_call: TRBD2; v_call: TRBV5-1; j_call: TRBJ2-5; clone_size: NA; cdr3_aa: CASSLIGTSGGTQYF; cdr3_nt: TGCGCCAGCAGCTTGATCGGGACTAGCGGCGGGACCCAGTACTTC
d_call: TRBD1; v_call: TRBV6-2/TRBV6-3; j_call: TRBJ2-7; clone_size: many; cdr3_aa: CASSEGTDLYEQYF; cdr3_nt: TGTGCCAGCAGTGAAGGGACAGACCTTTACGAGCAGTACTTC
d_call: TRBD2; v_call: TRBV6-1; j_call: TRBJ2-7; clone_size: many; cdr3_aa: CASSISWAGGYEQYF; cdr3_nt: TGTGCCAGCAGTATCAGTTGGGCGGGAGGGTACGAGCAGTACTTC
d_call: NA; v_call: TRBV12-3/TRBV12-4; j_call: TRBJ2-7; clone_size: many; cdr3_aa: CASSFAGVHYEQYF; cdr3_nt: TGTGCCAGCAGTTTTGCTGGGGTCCACTACGAGCAGTACTTC
d_call: NA; v_call: TRBV24-1; j_call: TRBJ2-7; clone_size: many; cdr3_aa: CATSGKGSPYEQYF; cdr3_nt: TGTGCCACCAGTGGAAAGGGGTCTCCCTACGAGCAGTACTTC
d_call: NA; v_call: TRBV6-9; j_call: TRBJ1-5; clone_size: few; cdr3_aa: CASSSNGLSSNQPQHF; cdr3_nt: TGTGCCAGCAGTTCGAATGGACTTTCAAGCAATCAGCCCCAGCATTTT
d_call: TRBD1; v_call: TRBV5-1; j_call: TRBJ2-7; clone_size: few; cdr3_aa: CASSPTGQTYEQYF; cdr3_nt: TGCGCCAGCAGCCCGACAGGGCAGACCTACGAGCAGTACTTC
d_call: NA; v_call: TRBV10-3; j_call: TRBJ1-3; clone_size: NA; cdr3_aa: CAISESILGIHSGNTIYF; cdr3_nt: TGTGCCATCAGTGAGTCGATATTAGGGATCCACTCTGGAAACACCATATATTTT
d_call: NA; v_call: TRBV27; j_call: TRBJ2-1; clone_size: many; cdr3_aa: CASSRGWAGNEQFF; cdr3_nt: TGTGCCAGCAGTCGTGGGTGGGCGGGAAATGAGCAGTTCTTC
d_call: TRBD1; v_call: TRBV7-6; j_call: TRBJ2-6; clone_size: NA; cdr3_aa: CASSLYPRTGRNSGANVLTF; cdr3_nt: TGTGCCAGCAGCTTATATCCCCGGACAGGGAGGAACTCTGGGGCCAACGTCCTGACTTTC
d_call: NA; v_call: TRBV9; j_call: TRBJ1-1; clone_size: many; cdr3_aa: CASSVGQGTPEAFF; cdr3_nt: TGTGCCAGCAGCGTAGGCCAGGGGACCCCTGAAGCTTTCTTT
d_call: NA; v_call: TRBV27; j_call: TRBJ2-1; clone_size: NA; cdr3_aa: CASSLFYSNNEQFF; cdr3_nt: TGTGCCAGCAGTTTATTTTACTCCAACAATGAGCAGTTCTTC
d_call: TRBD1; v_call: TRBV30; j_call: TRBJ2-1; clone_size: few; cdr3_aa: CAWRRQGAYNEQLF; cdr3_nt: TGTGCCTGGAGAAGACAGGGGGCCTACAATGAGCAGCTCTTC
d_call: TRBD1; v_call: TRBV28; j_call: TRBJ2-7; clone_size: many; cdr3_aa: CASSGQALYEQYF; cdr3_nt: TGTGCCAGCAGTGGACAGGCGCTTTACGAGCAGTACTTC
d_call: NA; v_call: TRBV18; j_call: TRBJ2-5; clone_size: many; cdr3_aa: CASSPRGDETQYF; cdr3_nt: TGTGCCAGCTCACCACGTGGGGACGAGACCCAGTACTTC
d_call: TRBD2; v_call: TRBV29-1; j_call: TRBJ2-7; clone_size: NA; cdr3_aa: CSVRRERESGEQYF; cdr3_nt: TGCAGCGTGCGGCGGGAGAGGGAGTCGGGCGAGCAGTACTTC
d_call: NA; v_call: TRBV11-2; j_call: TRBJ2-3; clone_size: many; cdr3_aa: CASSLDGGPDTQYF; cdr3_nt: TGTGCCAGCAGCTTAGACGGGGGCCCAGATACGCAGTATTTT
d_call: TRBD2; v_call: TRBV14; j_call: TRBJ2-1; clone_size: NA; cdr3_aa: CASSQAGLAGIEQFF; cdr3_nt: TGTGCCAGCAGCCAAGCGGGACTAGCGGGGATTGAGCAGTTCTTC
d_call: NA; v_call: TRBV7-2; j_call: TRBJ1-6; clone_size: NA; cdr3_aa: CASRPDGNSPLHF; cdr3_nt: TGTGCCAGCAGACCCGACGGTAATTCACCCCTCCACTTT
d_call: TRBD2; v_call: TRBV29-1; j_call: TRBJ2-1; clone_size: few; cdr3_aa: CSVDNTLAGDGYNEQFF; cdr3_nt: TGCAGCGTTGATAACACACTAGCGGGAGACGGCTACAATGAGCAGTTCTTC
d_call: NA; v_call: TRBV11-2; j_call: TRBJ2-1; clone_size: many; cdr3_aa: CASSLRLGRGYNEQFF; cdr3_nt: TGTGCCAGCAGCTTACGTCTGGGTAGGGGTTACAATGAGCAGTTCTTC
d_call: NA; v_call: TRBV7-3; j_call: TRBJ2-4; clone_size: few; cdr3_aa: CASSSGGASDIQYF; cdr3_nt: TGTGCCAGCAGTTCCGGCGGGGCTTCAGACATTCAGTACTTC
d_call: TRBD1; v_call: TRBV6-5; j_call: TRBJ2-7; clone_size: few; cdr3_aa: CASSYSRQGSGGEQYF; cdr3_nt: TGTGCCAGCAGTTACTCTAGACAGGGGTCTGGAGGCGAGCAGTACTTC
d_call: NA; v_call: TRBV25-1; j_call: TRBJ1-1; clone_size: NA; cdr3_aa: CASTPAQGRATEAFF; cdr3_nt: TGTGCCAGCACACCTGCCCAGGGGCGGGCTACTGAAGCTTTCTTT
d_call: TRBD1; v_call: TRBV18; j_call: TRBJ2-7; clone_size: few; cdr3_aa: CASSRPGQGVFEQYF; cdr3_nt: TGTGCCAGCTCACGGCCGGGGCAGGGGGTCTTCGAGCAGTACTTC
d_call: NA; v_call: TRBV5-1; j_call: TRBJ1-2; clone_size: NA; cdr3_aa: CASSLARGSDGYTF; cdr3_nt: TGCGCCAGCAGCTTGGCGAGGGGGTCTGATGGCTACACCTTC
d_call: TRBD2; v_call: TRBV20-1; j_call: TRBJ2-5; clone_size: many; cdr3_aa: CSASRIAGAGETQYF; cdr3_nt: TGCAGTGCTAGCCGGATAGCGGGAGCTGGAGAGACCCAGTACTTC
d_call: TRBD1; v_call: TRBV28; j_call: TRBJ2-2; clone_size: many; cdr3_aa: CASFPGQVDTGELFF; cdr3_nt: TGTGCCAGCTTCCCCGGACAGGTCGACACCGGGGAGCTGTTTTTT
d_call: NA; v_call: TRBV6-2/TRBV6-3; j_call: TRBJ2-7; clone_size: many; cdr3_aa: CASSGTPNEQYF; cdr3_nt: TGTGCCAGCAGTGGGACTCCCAACGAGCAGTACTTC
d_call: TRBD2; v_call: TRBV12-3/TRBV12-4; j_call: TRBJ2-1; clone_size: many; cdr3_aa: CASSLTSGRSNEQFF; cdr3_nt: TGTGCCAGCAGCCTGACTAGCGGGAGGAGCAATGAGCAGTTCTTC
d_call: TRBD2; v_call: TRBV5-1; j_call: TRBJ2-3; clone_size: many; cdr3_aa: CASSLGPSGSATDTQYF; cdr3_nt: TGCGCCAGCAGCTTGGGGCCTAGCGGGAGTGCAACAGATACGCAGTATTTT
d_call: NA; v_call: TRBV10-3; j_call: TRBJ2-3; clone_size: many; cdr3_aa: CAISGTGHGDTQYF; cdr3_nt: TGTGCCATCAGTGGGACTGGGCATGGGGATACGCAGTATTTT